The 32 T cell receptor beta chains presented below share a single source sample, sequenced in a study of blood T cell repertoires in COVID-19. Measured with immunoSEQ multiplex PCR; TCRdb has only the in-frame clones, and not every one. Of 300,000 to 450,000 clones listed, approximately 88% are singletons. Sequencing input: peripheral blood. The receptor source for this set is a woman in her twenties or thirties with COVID-19, enrolled during active disease.

This chain links TRBV4-1 with TRBJ2-3; D gene unclear. Germline CDR1 and CDR2: MGHRA and YSYEKL. The V end was cut by 1 base, the J end by 4 bases, with 9 bases between. This CDR3 has 14 residues. CDR3 bases: TGCGCCAGCAGCCAAGCTGAGGTCCCAGATACGCAGTATTTT. Amino acid sequence: CASSQAEVPDTQYF.

The rearrangement links TRBV7-8 to TRBJ1-1; D not resolved. The CDR3 runs 13 residues. Trimming removed 5 bases from V and 5 bases from J, with 12 bases in between. CDR1 and CDR2 from the germline V gene are SGHVS and FQNEAQ. The CDR3 region is CASSLGGWTEAFF. CDR3 DNA: TGTGCCAGCAGCCTGGGAGGTTGGACTGAAGCTTTCTTT.

The CDR3 nucleotides are TGTGCCAGCCATGAGACAGCGAACACCGGGGAGCTGTTTTTT. It translates to CASHETANTGELFF. The genes are TRBV11-3 and TRBJ2-2, with D possibly matching TRBD1 (5 bases). V lost 8 bases and J 0 bases, leaving 10 bases between the germline ends. The CDR3 runs 14 residues. The germline V gene has CDR1 SGHNT and CDR2 YENEEA.

This clone was observed a single time. CDR3 sequence: CASSSRPSGNTGELFF. In nucleotides, the CDR3 is TGTGCCAGCAGCTCCAGACCTAGCGGTAACACCGGGGAGCTGTTTTTT. The gene calls are TRBV9 and TRBJ2-2, with 7 bases that match TRBD2. The CDR3 has 16 amino acids. The V segment lost 4 bases and the J segment 2 bases; nucleotides outside the gene matches: 8. Looked up from germline, CDR1 is SGDLS and CDR2 is YYNGEE.

This rearrangement joins TRBV6-4 to TRBJ1-2; 7 nucleotides line up with TRBD1. The V and J ends lost 0 bases and 7 bases, in that order; junction bases with no gene match: 5. The CDR3 contains 14 residues. The germline V gene has CDR1 MRHNA and CDR2 SNTAGT. CDR3 amino acids: CASSDSSRGTGYTF. Here the CDR3 DNA reads TGTGCCAGCAGTGACTCGAGCAGGGGGACTGGCTACACCTTC.

The genes are TRBV4-2 and TRBJ1-1, with a weak D call TRBD1 (5 bases). This CDR3 comprises 17 residues. CDR1 and CDR2 from the germline V gene are LGHNA and YNFKEQ. Trimming stripped 2 bases from V and 1 base from J, with 17 bases between. CDR3 sequence (DNA): TGTGCCAGCAGCCAACAGACGGGGCGCGGGAGGAACACTGAAGCTTTCTTT. This codes for CASSQQTGRGRNTEAFF.

The chain couples TRBV5-8 to TRBJ1-2; TRBD1 might be the D (5 bases). The germline V gene has CDR1 SGHTS and CDR2 YDEGEE. Trimming took off 2 bases at V and 1 base at J, with 9 bases between the two ends. The CDR3 spans 14 residues. The CDR3 nucleotides are TGTGCCAGCAGCTTTCAACAGGTTAACTATGGCTACACCTTC. It codes for CASSFQQVNYGYTF.

The J gene is TRBJ2-5, the V gene TRBV24-1; 7 bases are shared with TRBD2. With 6 bases clipped from V and 4 bases from J, the junction kept 19 bases outside the gene matches. The CDR3 covers 18 residues. Germline loops: CDR1 KGHDR, CDR2 SFDVKD. The CDR3 loop is CATSNNPNGERGPETQYF. CDR3 sequence (DNA): TGTGCCACCAGTAACAACCCCAACGGCGAGCGGGGCCCAGAGACCCAGTACTTC.

V is TRBV6-2 or TRBV6-3 and J is TRBJ2-1, with 12 nucleotides matching TRBD2. The CDR3 spans 14 residues. The germline gives CDR1 MNHEY, CDR2 SVGEGT. The V segment lost 3 bases and the J segment 8 bases; nucleotides outside the gene matches: 2. The CDR3 reads CASSYGTSGYEQFF. For the CDR3, the DNA is TGTGCCAGCAGTTATGGGACTAGCGGGTATGAGCAGTTCTTC.

This sequence joins TRBV6-1 and TRBJ2-2, with D possibly matching TRBD1 (6 bases). The CDR3 extends over 16 amino acids. Germline CDR1 is MNHNS and CDR2 is SASEGT. Between the trimmed V and J ends, which lost 2 bases and 0 bases, there was a span of 10 bases. CDR3 amino acids: CASSELGAPNTGELFF. DNA of the CDR3: TGTGCCAGCAGTGAACTGGGGGCCCCGAACACCGGGGAGCTGTTTTTT.

The CDR3, as DNA: TGTGCCACCCGTTTGACTAGCGTCACAGATACGCAGTATTTT. This translates into CATRLTSVTDTQYF. The V call is TRBV27, the J call TRBJ2-3, with 8 bases identical to TRBD2. Germline trimming cut 10 bases from V and 2 bases from J; bases unmatched to any gene: 8. From germline, CDR1 is MNHEY and CDR2 SMNVEV (reference sequence). The CDR3 loop spans 14 amino acids.

The genes are TRBV4-3 and TRBJ1-2, with D possibly matching TRBD1 (6 bases). V lost 1 base, J lost 2 bases, and 14 bases lay in between. Germline V lookup: CDR1 LGHNA, CDR2 YSLEER. The CDR3 has 16 amino acids. CDR3 coding DNA: TGCGCCAGCAGCCAAGTGCGGGGGGGCCTGAACTATGGCTACACCTTC. Protein sequence: CASSQVRGGLNYGYTF.

The genes are TRBV10-1 and TRBJ1-4, with D unresolved. The CDR3 is 13 amino acids. Germline values: CDR1 WNHNN, CDR2 SYGVQD (reference sequence). V was shortened by 6 bases and J by 6 bases, with 11 bases between the two germline ends. This CDR3 reads CASRQNQDEKLFF. The DNA for the CDR3 is TGCGCCAGCAGACAGAATCAGGATGAAAAACTGTTTTTT.

This clone was observed a few times. V and J are TRBV28 and TRBJ2-5, with a tentative D call TRBD2 (5 bases). The CDR3 runs to 15 residues. V was trimmed by 7 bases and J by 2 bases, leaving 17 bases between them. Germline CDR1 reads MDHEN; CDR2 reads SYDVKM. The CDR3 sequence is CASIAARGSQETQYF. For the CDR3, the DNA is TGTGCCAGCATCGCTGCCCGGGGTAGTCAAGAGACCCAGTACTTC.

The table lists this clone with a count of one. This chain links TRBV28 with TRBJ2-7; possibly TRBD2 for D (6 bases). The V gene lost 3 bases and the J gene lost 2 bases, with 11 bases spanning the gap. The CDR3 has 14 residues. CDR1 is MDHEN and CDR2 is SYDVKM in the germline V gene. The CDR3 coding sequence is TGTGCCAGCAGTTTCTCCCCTAGCGCCTACGAGCAGTACTTC. This encodes CASSFSPSAYEQYF.

V usage is TRBV19 and J usage is TRBJ1-6, with no clear D. The length of the CDR3 is 14 residues. Germline V lookup: CDR1 LNHDA, CDR2 SQIVND (reference sequence). With 3 bases removed from V and 9 bases from J, the gap between germline ends came to 12 bases. CDR3 in amino acids: CASSIVEGGSPLHF. In DNA, the CDR3 is TGTGCCAGTAGTATTGTGGAGGGAGGTTCACCCCTCCACTTT.

The rearrangement uses TRBV7-2 and TRBJ2-1, with a possible D match to TRBD2 (5 bases). The CDR3 has 15 residues. Germline V gene data show CDR1 as SGHTA and CDR2 as FQGNSA. Deletions cut 1 base from V and 5 bases from J, with 12 bases between. In nucleotides, the CDR3 is TGTGCCAGCAGCTTAGGTGGATTAGCGCACAATGAGCAGTTCTTC. Protein product: CASSLGGLAHNEQFF.

The chain employs TRBV6-5 and TRBJ1-5; 8 nucleotides line up with TRBD1. J was trimmed by 6 bases and V by 5 bases; bases with no gene match: 6. CDR1 and CDR2 from the germline V gene are MNHEY and SVGAGI. The CDR3 has 14 residues. The CDR3 protein is CASSQGAQGQPQHF. CDR3 coding DNA: TGTGCCAGCAGTCAGGGGGCGCAGGGTCAGCCCCAGCATTTT.

The CDR3 reads CASSGKGQGVGYTF. CDR3 DNA: TGTGCCAGCAGCGGGAAGGGACAGGGAGTCGGCTACACCTTC. This chain uses TRBV11-2 with TRBJ1-2; 9 nucleotides match TRBD1. Germline V CDR1 and CDR2: SGHAT, FQNNGV. Germline trimming cut 5 bases from V and 8 bases from J; bases unmatched to any gene: 9. The CDR3 totals 14 residues.

V and J are TRBV10-2 and TRBJ2-3; TRBD2 aligns across 11 bases. The V gene end was trimmed by 6 bases and the J gene end by 3 bases; junction bases not matched to a gene: 5. CDR3 size: 15 residues. Germline lookup yields CDR1 WSHSY and CDR2 SAAADI. CDR3 region: CASRVAGGPTDTQYF. CDR3 in DNA: TGCGCCAGCAGGGTAGCGGGAGGGCCAACAGATACGCAGTATTTT.

The rearrangement joins TRBV3-1 (or the pseudogene TRBV3-2) to TRBJ2-2; TRBD1 matches at 8 bases. Per germline, CDR1 LGHDT and CDR2 YNNKEL (reference sequence). The CDR3 loop spans 16 amino acids. V lost 4 bases to trimming and J lost 1 base; unmatched junction nucleotides: 5. In DNA form, the CDR3 reads TGTGCCAGCAGCCGCGGGACAGGAGTGAACACCGGGGAGCTGTTTTTT. Amino acid sequence: CASSRGTGVNTGELFF.

This clone was seen once. The gene calls are TRBV6-5 and TRBJ2-7; TRBD1 matches at 10 bases. Germline V lookup: CDR1 MNHEY, CDR2 SVGAGI. The CDR3 sequence is 15 residues long. Losses at the gene ends were 6 bases for V and 4 bases for J; bases not matched to a gene: 9. This chain's CDR3 is CASRRQGAYGYEQYF. The DNA of the CDR3 is TGTGCCAGCAGACGACAGGGGGCGTATGGGTACGAGCAGTACTTC.

J is TRBJ2-1 and V is TRBV18, with TRBD2 as a possible D gene (7 bases). This CDR3 is 14 amino acids long. The V gene's germline CDR1 is KGHSH and CDR2 LQKENI. Deletions cut 4 bases from V and 10 bases from J, with 17 bases between. The CDR3 DNA reads TGTGCCAGCTCACTCGGGCCGGGGGGCAGGGAGCAGTTCTTC. Its translation is CASSLGPGGREQFF.

The chain has TRBV7-2 and TRBJ1-6, with 7 bases matching TRBD1. The J segment lost 6 bases and the V segment lost 1 base, leaving 3 bases of the junction unmatched. CDR1 and CDR2 (germline): SGHTA, FQGNSA. The CDR3 consists of 15 residues. The CDR3 DNA is TGTGCCAGCAGCTTAGTGGGACAGATTAATTCACCCCTCCACTTT. Protein sequence: CASSLVGQINSPLHF.

The chain is built from TRBV5-6 and TRBJ2-7; the match to TRBD1 covers 7 bases. The CDR3 length is 14 residues. Germline assignment: CDR1 SGHDT and CDR2 YYEEEE. Trimming at V came to 0 bases and at J to 4 bases, leaving 4 bases not matched to a gene. The CDR3 sequence is CASSLGDSIYEQYV. The DNA of the CDR3 is TGTGCCAGCAGCTTGGGGGACAGCATATACGAGCAGTACGTC.

The chain joins TRBV7-9 to TRBJ1-2; perhaps TRBD1 as D (5 bases). Germline V gives CDR1 SEHNR, CDR2 FQNEAQ (reference sequence). V lost 2 bases, J lost 7 bases, and 11 bases lay in between. This CDR3 spans 13 amino acids. The CDR3 reads CASSLQGMGGYTF. DNA for the CDR3: TGTGCCAGCAGCTTACAGGGAATGGGTGGCTACACCTTC. The full variable domain, its missing parts supplied by reference TRBV7-9 and TRBJ1-2, is DTGVSQNPRHKITKRGQNVTFRCDPISEHNRLYWYRQTLGQGPEFLTYFQNEAQLEKSRLLSDRFSAERPKGSFSTLEIQRTEQGDSAMYLCASSLQGMGGYTFGSGTRLTVV.

The chain links TRBV27 to TRBJ2-1; 8 nucleotides match TRBD2. The CDR3 is made up of 16 amino acids. V lost 5 bases to trimming and J lost 5 bases; unmatched junction nucleotides: 11. Looked up from germline, CDR1 is MNHEY and CDR2 is SMNVEV (reference sequence). CDR3 in amino acids: CASSLLAGMMHNEQFF. The CDR3 DNA reads as TGTGCCAGCAGTCTATTAGCGGGAATGATGCACAATGAGCAGTTCTTC.

This clone was detected only a few times. The chain combines TRBV11-2 with TRBJ2-2, with D maybe TRBD1 (6 bases). V was pared by 0 bases and J by 4 bases, with 15 bases between. There are 17 residues in the CDR3. Per the germline V gene, CDR1 is SGHAT and CDR2 is FQNNGV. CDR3 residues: CASSLDLRTEATGELFF. In nucleotides, the CDR3 is TGTGCCAGCAGCTTAGATCTAAGGACAGAGGCCACCGGGGAGCTGTTTTTT.

The V call is TRBV10-1, the J call TRBJ2-2, with 8 bases aligning to TRBD1. The V segment lost 4 bases and the J segment 7 bases; nucleotides outside the gene matches: 5. CDR1 is WNHNN and CDR2 is SYGVQD in the germline V gene (reference sequence). The CDR3 is 14 amino acids. CDR3: CASSGDRTDGELFF. CDR3 DNA sequence: TGCGCCAGCAGTGGGGACAGGACCGACGGGGAGCTGTTTTTT.

This clone was counted between two and nine times. The rearrangement links TRBV2 to TRBJ2-7, with a weak D call TRBD2 (5 bases). V lost 10 bases and J lost 2, with 12 bases in between. The CDR3 is 12 amino acids. The germline gives CDR1 SNHLY, CDR2 FYNNEI. The CDR3 region has the DNA TGTGCCACCTTCTCGGGAACCTACGAGCAGTACGTC. This translates into CATFSGTYEQYV.

The chain has TRBV5-6 and TRBJ1-5; TRBD1 matches 10 bases. The CDR3 extends over 15 amino acids. V was pared by 0 bases and J by 6 bases, with 3 bases of the junction left unmatched. In germline, CDR1 is SGHDT, CDR2 YYEEEE. The DNA of the CDR3 is TGTGCCAGCAGCTTGGGACAGGGGGCTATTCAGCCCCAGCATTTT. Translating gives CASSLGQGAIQPQHF.

V and J are TRBV4-1 and TRBJ1-4, with 7 bases fitting TRBD1. Trimming cost V 0 bases and J 5 bases; bases outside gene matches: 6. CDR3 length: 16 residues. Germline V CDR1 and CDR2: MGHRA, YSYEKL. CDR3 protein: CASSQDGVGGNEKLFF. CDR3 coding DNA: TGCGCCAGCAGCCAAGATGGGGTAGGGGGCAATGAAAAACTGTTTTTT.